What follows are 26 T cell receptor beta chains derived from one specimen sequenced in a study of blood T cell repertoires in COVID-19. Sequencing used immunoSEQ multiplex PCR; TCRdb keeps in-frame clones, though not all of them. This sample has approximately 360,000 clones, with about 90% found just once. The sample comprised PBMCs or T cells enriched from blood (not recorded which). All receptors derive from a man in his forties or fifties in a cohort exposed to, infected with or recovered from COVID-19 (not recorded which).

The gene calls are TRBV18 and TRBJ2-2; 12 positions agree with TRBD1. V lost 6 bases, J lost 3 bases, and 5 bases stayed unmatched. Germline V CDR1 and CDR2: KGHSH, LQKENI. This CDR3 region has 16 residues. The CDR3 protein is CASSTGTGGYTGELFF. The CDR3 coding sequence is TGTGCCAGCTCGACCGGGACAGGGGGCTACACCGGGGAGCTGTTTTTT.

The chain joins TRBV28 to TRBJ2-1; the D gene is possibly TRBD2 (5 bases). This CDR3 is 12 amino acids long. The germline V gene has CDR1 MDHEN and CDR2 SYDVKM. The V and J ends lost 1 base and 10 bases respectively, with 8 bases between them. Here the CDR3 DNA reads TGTGCCAGCAGTTTATCATGGAGGGAGCAGTTCTTC. Amino acid sequence: CASSLSWREQFF.

This sequence joins TRBV3-1 (or the pseudogene TRBV3-2) and TRBJ2-1, with 11 bases fitting TRBD1. The CDR3 totals 19 residues. Germline assignment: CDR1 LGHDT and CDR2 YNNKEL (reference sequence). Trimming at V came to 3 bases and at J to 6 bases, leaving 16 bases not matched to a gene. Written as DNA, the CDR3 is TGTGCCAGCAGCCACACCCGATCCAAGCTTGGGACAGGGGGCAATGAGCAGTTCTTC. It encodes CASSHTRSKLGTGGNEQFF.

This rearrangement joins TRBV3-1 (or the pseudogene TRBV3-2) to TRBJ1-3, with D possibly TRBD1 on 5 matching bases. Trimming removed 0 bases at V and 7 bases at J, with 13 bases between. Germline CDR1 is LGHDT and CDR2 is YNNKEL (reference sequence). The CDR3 extends over 15 amino acids. The CDR3 reads CASSQDRGLVNTIYF. CDR3 DNA: TGTGCCAGCAGCCAAGATAGGGGACTTGTGAACACCATATATTTT.

The CDR3 bases are TGTGCCAGCTCACCGTTCGGGACACTCTACGAGCAGTACTTC. Translation: CASSPFGTLYEQYF. J is TRBJ2-7 and V is TRBV18, with a tentative D call TRBD1 (6 bases). Germline values: CDR1 KGHSH, CDR2 LQKENI. This CDR3 spans 14 amino acids. V was trimmed by 3 bases and J by 3 bases, leaving 12 bases between them. The complete variable domain, with remaining parts taken from reference TRBV18 and TRBJ2-7, reads NAGVMQNPRHLVRRRGQEARLRCSPMKGHSHVYWYRQLPEEGLKFMVYLQKENIIDESGMPKERFSAEFPKEGPSILRIQQVVRGDSAAYFCASSPFGTLYEQYFGPGTRLTVT.

The chain uses TRBV28 and TRBJ2-7, with 7 bases matching TRBD2. In germline, CDR1 is MDHEN, CDR2 SYDVKM. Trimming removed 6 bases from V and 5 bases from J; junction bases left unmatched: 22. CDR3 size: 18 residues. Here the CDR3 DNA reads TGTGCCAGCAGCCCAAGCGTTTGGGCTGGCGGGAGTGGTAACGAGCAGTACTTC. It specifies CASSPSVWAGGSGNEQYF. The full variable domain, its missing parts supplied by reference TRBV28 and TRBJ2-7, is DVKVTQSSRYLVKRTGEKVFLECVQDMDHENMFWYRQDPGLGLRLIYFSYDVKMKEKGDIPEGYSVSREKKERFSLILESASTNQTSMYLCASSPSVWAGGSGNEQYFGPGTRLTVT.

The V and J genes are TRBV19 and TRBJ1-2; 7 bases fit TRBD1. Germline CDR1 reads LNHDA; CDR2 reads SQIVND (reference sequence). This CDR3 contains 15 residues. Trimming cost V 7 bases and J 3 bases; bases outside gene matches: 11. Written as DNA, the CDR3 is TGTGCCAGTACCCGAGGAACAGGGGATTACTATGGCTACACCTTC. It encodes CASTRGTGDYYGYTF.

This chain uses TRBV19 with TRBJ2-7; 11 nucleotides line up with TRBD1. V shed 6 bases, J shed 5 bases, and the junction held 6 bases outside the gene matches. Germline V gene sequence: CDR1 LNHDA, CDR2 SQIVND (reference sequence). The CDR3 covers 14 residues. CDR3 loop: CASRRTGGGHEQYF. The DNA for the CDR3 is TGTGCCAGTAGGAGGACAGGGGGCGGACACGAGCAGTACTTC.

The chain links TRBV7-2 to TRBJ2-7, with TRBD2 matching over 7 bases. This CDR3 has 14 residues. Germline CDR1 and CDR2: SGHTA and FQGNSA. The J segment lost 8 bases and the V segment lost 6 bases, leaving 13 bases of the junction unmatched. For the CDR3, the DNA is TGTGCCAGCAGGTTGGGAAGCGGGGAGTTCAAGCAGTACTTC. This codes for CASRLGSGEFKQYF.

Details on this clone: One end of the junction does not line up with germline, which may come from a read error. The rearrangement links TRBV6-5 to TRBJ1-1; D gene ambiguous. The CDR3 is made up of 11 amino acids. Germline-derived CDR1 and CDR2 are MNHEY and SVGAGI. In nucleotides, the CDR3 is TGTGCCAGCAGCGCGAACGCTGAAGCTTTCTTT. Encoded protein: CASSANAEAFF.

The V gene is TRBV20-1, the J gene TRBJ2-1; TRBD2 matches 7 bases. This CDR3 comprises 14 residues. The V and J ends lost 3 bases and 8 bases, in that order; junction bases with no gene match: 10. The V gene's germline CDR1 is DFQATT and CDR2 SNEGSKA (reference sequence). The CDR3 sequence is CSASLWEGRDEQFF. DNA of the CDR3: TGCAGTGCTAGTCTGTGGGAGGGCCGCGATGAGCAGTTCTTC.

This clone has only a few counts. J is TRBJ1-5 and V is TRBV6-1, with TRBD1 matching over 7 bases. The CDR3 has 18 amino acids. Germline V gene lookup returns CDR1 MNHNS and CDR2 SASEGT. V lost 0 bases, J lost 4 bases, and 12 bases stayed unmatched. The CDR3 nucleotides read TGTGCCAGCAGTGAAGCCTTGGCCCGACAGGGTCGGAATCAGCCCCAGCATTTT. The encoded protein is CASSEALARQGRNQPQHF.

The chain combines TRBV7-2 with TRBJ2-7; D may be TRBD1 (6 bases). This CDR3 has 14 amino acids. Germline V CDR1 and CDR2: SGHTA, FQGNSA. The germline V and J ends were trimmed by 0 bases and 2 bases, with 8 bases remaining between them. The CDR3 DNA reads TGTGCCAGCAGCTTAGCGGGACAAACCTACGAGCAGTACTTC. Protein sequence: CASSLAGQTYEQYF.

This chain joins TRBV29-1 and TRBJ1-4, with TRBD1 identical over 8 bases. The germline V gene encodes CDR1 SQVTM and CDR2 ANQGSEA. V shed 4 bases, J shed 10 bases, and the junction held 8 bases outside the gene matches. CDR3 length: 13 residues. DNA for the CDR3: TGCAGCGTTGCGACAGGGGATTCCTCAAAACTGTTTTTT. This encodes CSVATGDSSKLFF.

The chain uses TRBV19 and TRBJ2-7; 9 positions match TRBD1. There are 15 residues in the CDR3. After removal of 5 bases from V and 2 bases from J, the junction contained 7 bases not matched to a gene. Germline lookup yields CDR1 LNHDA and CDR2 SQIVND (reference sequence). DNA of the CDR3: TGTGCCAGTAGTCAACAGGGGGCGCGTGCCTACGAGCAGTACTTC. This encodes CASSQQGARAYEQYF.

The chain uses TRBV24-1 and TRBJ2-7, with 7 bases lining up with TRBD2. The J segment lost 5 bases and the V segment lost 2 bases, leaving 11 bases of the junction unmatched. The CDR3 extends over 16 amino acids. Germline V lookup: CDR1 KGHDR, CDR2 SFDVKD. The CDR3 here is CATSDSGTTADHEQYF. As DNA, the CDR3 is TGTGCCACCAGTGATTCCGGGACTACCGCCGACCACGAGCAGTACTTC.

The chain combines TRBV5-6 with TRBJ2-3, with D unclear. This CDR3 is 13 amino acids long. The germline V gene encodes CDR1 SGHDT and CDR2 YYEEEE. The V end was cut by 2 bases, the J end by 4 bases, with 8 bases between. The CDR3 protein is CASSFWSADTQYF. The CDR3 coding sequence is TGTGCCAGCAGCTTTTGGTCAGCAGATACGCAGTATTTT.

With regard to this clone: Its ends do not fully match the called genes, so a read error is possible. The chain uses TRBV27 and TRBJ1-6; D remains ambiguous. Germline V gene lookup returns CDR1 MNHEY and CDR2 SMNVEV (reference sequence). This CDR3 is 14 amino acids long. CDR3 in amino acids: CASRFAAANSPLHF. Written as DNA, the CDR3 is TGTGCCAGCCGTTTTGCGGCAGCTAATTCACCCCTCCACTTT.

The chain has TRBV5-4 and TRBJ1-3; 8 bases are a match to TRBD1. V was clipped by 3 bases and J by 5 bases; unmatched bases: 7. The CDR3 runs 15 residues. Germline CDR1 reads SGHNT; CDR2 reads YYREEE (reference sequence). CDR3 protein: CASSSRTGTRNTIYF. For the CDR3, the DNA is TGTGCCAGCAGCTCTCGGACAGGGACTCGAAACACCATATATTTT.

The V call is TRBV28, the J call TRBJ1-3; D gene uncertain. Germline lookup yields CDR1 MDHEN and CDR2 SYDVKM. V was cut by 2 bases and J by 0 bases, with 11 bases left in between. This CDR3 is built from 16 residues. Written as DNA, the CDR3 is TGTGCCAGCAGTTTACGACGGAGACCCTCTGGAAACACCATATATTTT. It is translated as CASSLRRRPSGNTIYF.

V usage is TRBV27 and J usage is TRBJ2-1; the match to TRBD1 covers 10 bases. The CDR3 loop spans 15 amino acids. The ends lost 7 bases at V and 5 bases at J; junction bases unmatched: 8. CDR1 and CDR2 from the germline V gene are MNHEY and SMNVEV (reference sequence). The CDR3 region has the DNA TGTGCCAGCACCCCGACAGGGGGCCCGCACAATGAGCAGTTCTTC. As protein: CASTPTGGPHNEQFF.

The V gene is TRBV6-5, the J gene TRBJ1-2, with 9 bases identical to TRBD1. Germline V CDR1 and CDR2: MNHEY, SVGAGI. Germline trimming cut 6 bases from V and 2 bases from J; bases unmatched to any gene: 7. This CDR3 spans 15 amino acids. CDR3 region: CASREGGQGNYGYTF. The CDR3 DNA is TGTGCCAGCAGGGAGGGGGGACAGGGCAACTATGGCTACACCTTC.

This chain connects TRBV6-5 to TRBJ2-2, with 10 bases lining up with TRBD1. From germline, CDR1 is MNHEY and CDR2 SVGAGI. The CDR3 has 15 amino acids. Germline trimming cut 6 bases from V and 4 bases from J; bases unmatched to any gene: 5. CDR3 DNA: TGTGCCAGCAGCCCGGACAGGGGGTTCACCGGGGAGCTGTTTTTT. Its translation is CASSPDRGFTGELFF.

Remarks on this clone: This sample includes further DNA sequences coding for the same CDR3. The gene calls are TRBV7-6 and TRBJ2-7; 7 bases line up with TRBD1. The trim removed 4 bases at V and 7 bases at J, leaving 4 bases unmatched. Per germline, CDR1 SGHVS and CDR2 FNYEAQ. This CDR3 has 12 residues. The CDR3 reads CASSSTRGEQYF. DNA of the CDR3: TGTGCCAGCAGCTCTACCAGGGGGGAGCAGTACTTC. Full variable domain (remainder filled in from reference TRBV7-6 and TRBJ2-7): GAGVSQSPRYKVTKRGQDVALRCDPISGHVSLYWYRQALGQGPEFLTYFNYEAQQDKSGLPNDRFSAERPEGSISTLTIQRTEQRDSAMYRCASSSTRGEQYFGPGTRLTVT.

The rearrangement joins TRBV30 to TRBJ2-7, with D possibly being TRBD2 (7 bases). The CDR3 loop spans 14 amino acids. CDR1 GTSNPN and CDR2 SVGIG come from the germline V gene (reference sequence). Trimming stripped 0 bases from V and 0 bases from J, with 9 bases between. CDR3 in amino acids: CAWSVGGDSYEQYF. DNA of the CDR3: TGTGCCTGGAGTGTAGGGGGGGACTCCTACGAGCAGTACTTC.

The gene calls are TRBV7-6 and TRBJ1-1; the D is unclear. The germline V gene encodes CDR1 SGHVS and CDR2 FNYEAQ. V gave up 1 base and J gave up 3 bases, with 12 bases separating them. The CDR3 is 15 amino acids. For the CDR3, the DNA is TGTGCCAGCAGCTTAGAAGCGGGGAGGGACACTGAAGCTTTCTTT. Protein product: CASSLEAGRDTEAFF.